Each of the 31 T cell receptor beta chains below was sequenced from the same sample in a study of human thymus T cells. The method was immunoSEQ multiplex PCR; TCRdb's version includes in-frame clones alone and lacks a portion of them. The sample lists approximately 49,000 clones; 85% to 95% were seen once. The source material was blood. The receptors originated from a girl under two years old with a congenital heart defect but otherwise immunologically healthy.

The genes are TRBV18 and TRBJ1-1, with TRBD1 matching 7 bases. V was clipped by 4 bases and J by 0 bases; unmatched bases: 5. The CDR3 extends over 15 amino acids. The V gene's germline CDR1 is KGHSH and CDR2 LQKENI. The CDR3 region has the DNA TGTGCCAGCTCACTTAAAGGACAGGTGAACACTGAAGCTTTCTTT. Amino acid sequence: CASSLKGQVNTEAFF.

V gene TRBV7-9 combines with J gene TRBJ2-2; no firm D call. This CDR3 is built from 15 residues. V lost 1 base to trimming and J lost 4 bases, with 10 bases between them. Germline lookup yields CDR1 SEHNR and CDR2 FQNEAQ (reference sequence). In DNA, the CDR3 is TGTGCCAGCAGCTTAGATGGGTTAATCACCGGGGAGCTGTTTTTT. Amino acid sequence: CASSLDGLITGELFF.

The chain joins TRBV19 to TRBJ1-5; tentatively, D is TRBD1 (5 bases). Deletions cut 8 bases from V and 0 bases from J, with 20 bases between. CDR3 length equals 17 residues. In germline, CDR1 is LNHDA, CDR2 SQIVND (reference sequence). The CDR3 sequence: CASSLGAAYYSNQPQHF. DNA for the CDR3: TGTGCCAGTTCCCTCGGGGCAGCATATTATAGCAATCAGCCCCAGCATTTT.

This chain connects TRBV9 to TRBJ2-7; perhaps TRBD2 as D (5 bases). The CDR3 is made up of 15 amino acids. Per the germline V gene, CDR1 is SGDLS and CDR2 is YYNGEE. V was cut by 0 bases and J by 2 bases, with 12 bases left in between. The CDR3 bases are TGTGCCAGCAGCGTAGCCGAGGGATCTACCTACGAGCAGTACTTC. Translating gives CASSVAEGSTYEQYF. The full variable domain, in which reference TRBV9 and TRBJ2-7 provide the parts outside the CDR3, is DSGVTQTPKHLITATGQRVTLRCSPRSGDLSVYWYQQSLDQGLQFLIQYYNGEERAKGNILERFSAQQFPDLHSELNLSSLELGDSALYFCASSVAEGSTYEQYFGPGTRLTVT.

The J gene is TRBJ2-1, the V gene TRBV28, with D possibly matching TRBD1 (7 bases). The CDR3 extends over 14 amino acids. V lost 0 bases and J lost 12, with 15 bases in between. Germline CDR1 and CDR2: MDHEN and SYDVKM. The CDR3 region is CASSLWEGQRRQFF. The CDR3 DNA reads TGTGCCAGCAGTTTATGGGAGGGACAGCGAAGGCAGTTCTTC. The entire variable domain, with the rest obtained from reference TRBV28 and TRBJ2-1, is as follows: DVKVTQSSRYLVKRTGEKVFLECVQDMDHENMFWYRQDPGLGLRLIYFSYDVKMKEKGDIPEGYSVSREKKERFSLILESASTNQTSMYLCASSLWEGQRRQFFGPGTRLTVL.

This rearrangement joins TRBV6-6 to TRBJ1-2; 9 bases map to TRBD1. Looked up from germline, CDR1 is MNHNY and CDR2 is SVGAGI (reference sequence). The CDR3 has 14 amino acids. The trim removed 2 bases at V and 7 bases at J, leaving 5 bases unmatched. CDR3 sequence reads: CASSYKDRGGGYTF. The CDR3 region has the DNA TGTGCCAGCAGTTACAAGGACAGGGGAGGTGGCTACACCTTC.

This rearrangement joins TRBV19 to TRBJ1-5; no definite D call. Germline loops: CDR1 LNHDA, CDR2 SQIVND (reference sequence). Trimming shortened V by 2 bases and J by 3 bases, and 14 bases separated the two germline ends. The CDR3 covers 16 residues. DNA for the CDR3: TGTGCCAGTAGTATAAATGAGGTTCATATCAATCAGCCCCAGCATTTT. Amino acid sequence: CASSINEVHINQPQHF.

The chain employs TRBV4-1 and TRBJ2-5; D is possibly TRBD1 (5 bases). Germline lookup yields CDR1 MGHRA and CDR2 YSYEKL. V gave up 0 bases and J gave up 5 bases, with 16 bases separating them. The length of the CDR3 is 16 residues. The CDR3 sequence: CASSQDLGRKGETQYF. The CDR3 DNA sequence: TGCGCCAGCAGCCAAGATCTAGGCAGGAAGGGGGAGACCCAGTACTTC.

The J gene is TRBJ2-5, the V gene TRBV20-1, with D perhaps TRBD1 or TRBD2 (5 bases each). Germline CDR1 and CDR2: DFQATT and SNEGSKA (reference sequence). The CDR3 loop spans 10 amino acids. The V end was cut by 7 bases, the J end by 2 bases, with 5 bases between. CDR3 sequence reads: CSGGQETQYF. The DNA for the CDR3 is TGCAGTGGGGGGCAAGAGACCCAGTACTTC.

The chain has TRBV18 and TRBJ2-3; D gene uncertain. Trimming stripped 4 bases from V and 1 base from J, with 18 bases between. The CDR3 covers 17 residues. Germline V gene data show CDR1 as KGHSH and CDR2 as LQKENI. As DNA, the CDR3 is TGTGCCAGCTCACTAAAGATTTTGAGTTCAGGCACAGATACGCAGTATTTT. It codes for CASSLKILSSGTDTQYF.

This clone was detected only once. This chain joins TRBV27 and TRBJ1-4; 9 bases are a match to TRBD1. Germline V gives CDR1 MNHEY, CDR2 SMNVEV (reference sequence). This CDR3 is built from 16 residues. The J segment lost 6 bases and the V segment lost 3 bases, leaving 8 bases of the junction unmatched. In nucleotides, the CDR3 is TGTGCCAGCAGTTTGGGACAGGGAAGTATCGATGAAAAACTGTTTTTT. Translating it yields CASSLGQGSIDEKLFF.

The J gene is TRBJ2-3, the V gene TRBV4-1, with D maybe TRBD1 (6 bases). This CDR3 has 16 residues. Trimming shortened V by 2 bases and J by 3 bases, and 15 bases separated the two germline ends. Germline V CDR1 and CDR2: MGHRA, YSYEKL. The CDR3 reads CASSQKGTPPTDTQYF. Here the CDR3 DNA reads TGCGCCAGCAGCCAAAAAGGGACACCGCCTACAGATACGCAGTATTTT.

The V call is TRBV9, the J call TRBJ2-3, with 8 bases lining up with TRBD2. V shed 0 bases, J shed 4 bases, and the junction held 7 bases outside the gene matches. The germline CDR1 and CDR2 sequences are SGDLS and YYNGEE. The CDR3 spans 16 residues. CDR3 DNA sequence: TGTGCCAGCAGCGTAGAGGGACTAGTGTATCCAGATACGCAGTATTTT. Amino acid sequence: CASSVEGLVYPDTQYF.

The chain uses TRBV5-4 and TRBJ2-7; 9 positions match TRBD1. The CDR3 contains 17 residues. J lost 0 bases, V lost 4 bases, and 11 bases had no gene match. Per the germline V gene, CDR1 is SGHNT and CDR2 is YYREEE (reference sequence). CDR3 DNA sequence: TGTGCCAGCAGCAAACTGCCGGGACAGGGAATCTCCTACGAGCAGTACTTC. It codes for CASSKLPGQGISYEQYF.

The V gene is TRBV19, the J gene TRBJ2-6; maybe TRBD1 (6 bases). CDR1 and CDR2 (germline): LNHDA, SQIVND (reference sequence). V lost 7 bases and J lost 3, with 19 bases in between. CDR3 length: 17 amino acids. In DNA, the CDR3 is TGTGCCAGTACCCGGACAGCCCTGCCCAATGGGGCCAACGTCCTGACTTTC. Translated, it gives CASTRTALPNGANVLTF.

The CDR3 sequence: CASSLSRAAEAFF. The CDR3 DNA follows: TGTGCCAGCAGTTTATCAAGGGCAGCTGAAGCTTTCTTT. The V call is TRBV27, the J call TRBJ1-1; D gene uncertain. Looked up from germline, CDR1 is MNHEY and CDR2 is SMNVEV (reference sequence). Trimming took off 0 bases at V and 6 bases at J, with 8 bases between the two ends. The CDR3 sequence is 13 residues long.

This rearrangement joins TRBV7-2 to TRBJ2-3; D is undetermined. Germline values: CDR1 SGHTA, CDR2 FQGNSA. V was trimmed by 0 bases and J by 3 bases, leaving 13 bases between them. This CDR3 spans 16 amino acids. The CDR3 is CASSLAMGIGTDTQYF. CDR3 DNA sequence: TGTGCCAGCAGCTTAGCGATGGGGATCGGTACAGATACGCAGTATTTT.

This chain links TRBV4-3 with TRBJ2-2; TRBD2 agrees at 10 bases. This CDR3 has 21 amino acids. The junction had 19 bases not matched to a gene; V was cut back by 0 bases and J by 6 bases. Germline assignment: CDR1 LGHNA and CDR2 YSLEER. The DNA of the CDR3 is TGCGCCAGCAGCCAAGATTTGGGGATCGGACTAGCGGACCTAAATCCCGGGGAGCTGTTTTTT. Its translation: CASSQDLGIGLADLNPGELFF.

The chain employs TRBV5-1 and TRBJ2-7; 11 bases are shared with TRBD1. Per germline, CDR1 SGHRS and CDR2 YFSETQ. V shed 4 bases and J 3 bases; nucleotides not matched to a gene: 3. The CDR3 runs 14 residues. CDR3 sequence: CASSPGQGVYEQYF. The CDR3 nucleotides read TGCGCCAGCAGCCCGGGACAGGGGGTCTACGAGCAGTACTTC.

V usage is TRBV28 and J usage is TRBJ2-5; D is ambiguous. Trimming shortened V by 3 bases and J by 5 bases, and 4 bases separated the two germline ends. CDR3 length: 11 residues. Germline values: CDR1 MDHEN, CDR2 SYDVKM. CDR3 nucleotide sequence: TGTGCCAGCAGTTTCGGTGAGACCCAGTACTTC. This codes for CASSFGETQYF.

This clone was counted a single time. The chain is built from TRBV5-4 and TRBJ2-1, with 7 bases identical to TRBD1. This CDR3 spans 15 amino acids. V lost 2 bases, J lost 4 bases, and 6 bases stayed unmatched. Germline loops: CDR1 SGHNT, CDR2 YYREEE (reference sequence). The CDR3 DNA reads as TGTGCCAGCAGCTTAGGGGGCGGAAATTACAATGAGCAGTTCTTC. As protein: CASSLGGGNYNEQFF.

The gene calls are TRBV5-1 and TRBJ2-1, with 7 bases that match TRBD2. In germline, CDR1 is SGHRS, CDR2 YFSETQ. V lost 1 base, J lost 4 bases, and 8 bases stayed unmatched. The CDR3 runs 16 residues. The CDR3 DNA is TGCGCCAGCAGCTTGCCGGGAAGCGGGACGTACAATGAGCAGTTCTTC. This sequence encodes CASSLPGSGTYNEQFF. The whole variable domain, remainder taken from reference TRBV5-1 and TRBJ2-1, is KAGVTQTPRYLIKTRGQQVTLSCSPISGHRSVSWYQQTPGQGLQFLFEYFSETQRNKGNFPGRFSGRQFSNSRSEMNVSTLELGDSALYLCASSLPGSGTYNEQFFGPGTRLTVL.

The chain recombines TRBV6-1 with TRBJ1-5, with a possible D match to TRBD1 (6 bases). The germline CDR1 and CDR2 sequences are MNHNS and SASEGT. The CDR3 runs 13 residues. V was cut by 7 bases and J by 5 bases, with 12 bases left in between. The chain's CDR3 is CASTSGEYQPQHF. CDR3 bases: TGTGCCAGCACCTCAGGGGAATATCAGCCCCAGCATTTT.

The chain links TRBV14 to TRBJ1-3, with D tentatively TRBD1 (5 bases). This CDR3 contains 15 residues. V lost 1 base and J 0 bases, leaving 7 bases between the germline ends. Germline assignment: CDR1 SGHDN and CDR2 FVKESK. This chain's CDR3 is CASSQGTFSGNTIYF. The CDR3, as DNA: TGTGCCAGCAGCCAAGGGACATTCTCTGGAAACACCATATATTTT.

A single count supports this clone. V usage is TRBV5-1 and J usage is TRBJ1-4, with D perhaps TRBD1 (6 bases). Germline V gene sequence: CDR1 SGHRS, CDR2 YFSETQ. The length of the CDR3 is 14 residues. Trimming stripped 4 bases from V and 7 bases from J, with 14 bases between. CDR3 sequence: CASSPGRGGEKLFF. The CDR3 DNA sequence: TGCGCCAGCAGCCCGGGACGAGGGGGTGAAAAACTGTTTTTT. The entire variable domain, with the rest obtained from reference TRBV5-1 and TRBJ1-4, is as follows: KAGVTQTPRYLIKTRGQQVTLSCSPISGHRSVSWYQQTPGQGLQFLFEYFSETQRNKGNFPGRFSGRQFSNSRSEMNVSTLELGDSALYLCASSPGRGGEKLFFGSGTQLSVL.

This chain uses TRBV28 with TRBJ2-1; 7 positions match TRBD2. The CDR3 contains 16 residues. V was clipped by 4 bases and J by 6 bases; unmatched bases: 12. Germline assignment: CDR1 MDHEN and CDR2 SYDVKM. The chain's CDR3 is CASSSLWGLKSNEQFF. Written as DNA, the CDR3 is TGTGCCAGCAGTTCCTTATGGGGACTAAAGAGCAATGAGCAGTTCTTC.

This chain joins TRBV7-2 and TRBJ2-7, with 11 bases matching TRBD2. Germline-derived CDR1 and CDR2 are SGHTA and FQGNSA. The trim removed 5 bases at V and 3 bases at J, leaving 9 bases unmatched. The CDR3 extends over 16 amino acids. The CDR3 sequence is CASSQNRGLAVYEQYF. The DNA of the CDR3 is TGTGCCAGCAGCCAAAACAGGGGACTAGCGGTCTACGAGCAGTACTTC.

The chain is built from TRBV5-1 and TRBJ1-1, with D possibly TRBD1 on 6 matching bases. V was trimmed by 0 bases and J by 2 bases, leaving 17 bases between them. Germline lookup yields CDR1 SGHRS and CDR2 YFSETQ. This CDR3 is 17 amino acids long. The CDR3 DNA reads TGCGCCAGCAGCTTGGAATGGCAGGGGACGCATAACACTGAAGCTTTCTTT. Protein: CASSLEWQGTHNTEAFF.

About this clone: An end of the junction does not agree with germline; a read error may underlie this. This chain links TRBV11-2 with TRBJ1-4, with D perhaps matching TRBD1 (6 bases). The CDR3 has 19 amino acids. Germline V gene sequence: CDR1 SGHAT, CDR2 FQNNGV. CDR3 in DNA: TGTGCCAGCAGCTTAGATGTTATTGACAGGTGGGGGGTTAATGAAGAACTGTTTTTT. Translating it yields CASSLDVIDRWGVNEELFF.

The V gene is TRBV23-1, the J gene TRBJ2-7; possible D gene TRBD1, 6 bases. TRBV23-1 is flagged as an ORF with uncertain function. The CDR3 is made up of 13 amino acids. The V gene lost 6 bases and the J gene lost 5 bases, with 14 bases spanning the gap. The CDR3 loop reads CASSYNRAHEQYF. CDR3 in DNA: TGCGCCAGCAGCTACAACAGGGCCCACGAGCAGTACTTC.

This rearrangement joins TRBV4-1 to TRBJ2-1, with TRBD2 matching 10 bases. The CDR3 consists of 17 residues. The trim removed 3 bases at V and 2 bases at J, leaving 7 bases unmatched. Germline CDR1 MGHRA, CDR2 YSYEKL. DNA for the CDR3: TGCGCCAGCAGCCAGGTAAACGGACTAGCGGCCTACAATGAGCAGTTCTTC. Translating gives CASSQVNGLAAYNEQFF.